One sample yielded the 21 T cell receptor beta chains listed below, sequenced in a study of blood T cell repertoires in COVID-19 (dated by TCRdb to about 2020). Receptors were amplified or captured by the immunoSEQ multiplex PCR assay. As stored in TCRdb, this immuneACCESS dataset retains in-frame rearrangements with V and J assigned. A fraction of the clones does not appear; measured against another copy, unresolved V genes explain less than half of the discrepancy, and the remainder lacks a known reason. This sample comprises approximately 180,000 clones, over 75% of them detected only once. The ten largest account for roughly 3% of the sample. The material sequenced was peripheral blood. Every receptor here comes from a man in his sixties with acute or convalescent COVID-19.

The rearrangement uses TRBV14 and TRBJ2-5; 8 bases are a match to TRBD1. The J segment lost 4 bases and the V segment lost 5 bases, leaving 12 bases of the junction unmatched. There are 16 residues in the CDR3. From germline, CDR1 is SGHDN and CDR2 FVKESK. As DNA, the CDR3 is TGTGCCAGCAGCGGGAAGGGGAGACAGGGGCGAGAGACCCAGTACTTC. Encoded protein: CASSGKGRQGRETQYF.

The V gene is TRBV14, the J gene TRBJ2-3; D not certain. Between the trimmed V and J ends, which lost 4 bases and 3 bases, there was a span of 5 bases. CDR3 length: 12 amino acids. CDR1 is SGHDN, CDR2 FVKESK, per germline. CDR3 protein: CASSLGTDTQYF. The CDR3 DNA reads as TGTGCCAGCAGCCTCGGGACAGATACGCAGTATTTT.

The gene calls are TRBV10-1 and TRBJ2-2; D is perhaps TRBD1 (5 bases). Trimming cost V 7 bases and J 3 bases, with 12 bases left between them. The CDR3 spans 14 residues. The germline V gene has CDR1 WNHNN and CDR2 SYGVQD (reference sequence). In DNA form, the CDR3 reads TGCGCCAGCACCCTAGACAGTTACACCGGGGAGCTGTTTTTT. Translation gives CASTLDSYTGELFF.

J is TRBJ2-7 and V is TRBV18; 7 bases match TRBD2. The CDR3 is 13 amino acids. Trimming removed 2 bases from V and 6 bases from J; junction bases left unmatched: 4. Germline V gene sequence: CDR1 KGHSH, CDR2 LQKENI. CDR3 region: CASSPWGGSEQYF. DNA for the CDR3: TGTGCCAGCTCACCATGGGGCGGGAGCGAGCAGTACTTC.

This clone was detected a few times. The chain joins TRBV14 to TRBJ2-1, with no clear D. This CDR3 region has 13 residues. From germline, CDR1 is SGHDN and CDR2 FVKESK. With 0 bases removed from V and 9 bases from J, the gap between germline ends came to 9 bases. The CDR3 bases are TGTGCCAGCAGCCAAGATAGAATTACTGAGCAGTTCTTC. Protein product: CASSQDRITEQFF.

The V call is TRBV4-1, the J call TRBJ2-2; D call uncertain. Germline CDR1 is MGHRA and CDR2 is YSYEKL. The V end was cut by 5 bases, the J end by 1 base, with 23 bases between. This CDR3 is 19 amino acids long. The CDR3 reads CASSSTQSQYRKNTGELFF. The CDR3, as DNA: TGCGCCAGCAGCTCGACGCAGAGCCAGTACAGAAAGAACACCGGGGAGCTGTTTTTT.

The rearrangement uses TRBV7-9 and TRBJ2-7, with 9 bases lining up with TRBD1. V was pared by 4 bases and J by 4 bases, with 2 bases of the junction left unmatched. In germline, CDR1 is SEHNR, CDR2 FQNEAQ (reference sequence). The CDR3 is 13 amino acids. This chain's CDR3 is CASSSGTGYEQYF. CDR3 nucleotides: TGTGCCAGCAGCTCCGGGACAGGGTACGAGCAGTACTTC.

The rearrangement joins TRBV5-6 to TRBJ2-1; D is ambiguous. V was clipped by 0 bases and J by 9 bases, with 10 bases between them. CDR3 length: 13 residues. Germline V gene lookup returns CDR1 SGHDT and CDR2 YYEEEE. Here the CDR3 reads CASSLGLVTEQFF. CDR3 bases: TGTGCCAGCAGCTTGGGACTCGTCACTGAGCAGTTCTTC.

This clone was counted only a few times. This sequence joins TRBV27 and TRBJ2-2, with a weak D call TRBD1 (5 bases). The germline V gene encodes CDR1 MNHEY and CDR2 SMNVEV (reference sequence). The CDR3 contains 17 residues. V was clipped by 0 bases and J by 3 bases, with 14 bases between them. The CDR3, as DNA: TGTGCCAGCAGTTTATCCCCCCCCAGGGTATACACCGGGGAGCTGTTTTTT. Amino acid sequence: CASSLSPPRVYTGELFF.

This chain uses TRBV2 with TRBJ1-3; 8 bases fit TRBD1. This CDR3 comprises 17 residues. The V gene end was trimmed by 5 bases and the J gene end by 0 bases; junction bases not matched to a gene: 9. Germline lookup yields CDR1 SNHLY and CDR2 FYNNEI. CDR3 sequence reads: CASSTFGQGISGNTIYF. The CDR3 bases are TGTGCCAGCAGTACCTTCGGACAGGGAATCTCTGGAAACACCATATATTTT. Looking up the rest from reference TRBV2 and TRBJ1-3 gives the full variable domain: EPEVTQTPSHQVTQMGQEVILRCVPISNHLYFYWYRQILGQKVEFLVSFYNNEISEKSEIFDDQFSVERPDGSNFTLKIRSTKLEDSAMYFCASSTFGQGISGNTIYFGEGSWLTVV.

The gene calls are TRBV28 and TRBJ2-7; possible D gene TRBD2, 6 bases. V lost 7 bases and J lost 3, with 19 bases in between. Germline values: CDR1 MDHEN, CDR2 SYDVKM. The CDR3 sequence is 15 residues long. CDR3 DNA sequence: TGTGCCAGCACCACGGCGGATGGGCGGGACTACGAGCAGTACTTC. Translated: CASTTADGRDYEQYF.

The V gene is TRBV27, the J gene TRBJ1-5; no reliable D call. CDR3 length: 13 amino acids. V dropped 11 bases and J dropped 0 bases, with 11 bases sitting between them. Germline loops: CDR1 MNHEY, CDR2 SMNVEV (reference sequence). In nucleotides, the CDR3 is TGTGCCTCGAGTACGTATAGCAATCAGCCCCAGCATTTT. Protein: CASSTYSNQPQHF.

The sample holds one count of this clone. The chain has TRBV4-3 and TRBJ2-1; D possibly corresponds to TRBD2 (6 bases). Trimming shortened V by 5 bases and J by 0 bases, and 14 bases separated the two germline ends. The CDR3 sequence is 16 residues long. CDR1 is LGHNA, CDR2 YSLEER, per germline. CDR3 region: CASSASSGGSYNEQFF. CDR3 bases: TGCGCCAGCAGCGCGAGTAGCGGAGGCTCCTACAATGAGCAGTTCTTC.

The chain joins TRBV3-1 (or the pseudogene TRBV3-2) to TRBJ2-2; 10 bases align to TRBD2. The CDR3 runs to 16 residues. Germline assignment: CDR1 LGHDT and CDR2 YNNKEL (reference sequence). With 4 bases clipped from V and 2 bases from J, the junction kept 4 bases outside the gene matches. The DNA of the CDR3 is TGTGCCAGCAGCCTTAGACTAGCGGGTAACACCGGGGAGCTGTTTTTT. Amino acids: CASSLRLAGNTGELFF.

The chain combines TRBV7-2 with TRBJ2-7, with D tentatively TRBD2 (5 bases). V was shortened by 6 bases and J by 7 bases, with 22 bases between the two germline ends. The CDR3 loop spans 15 amino acids. Germline V lookup: CDR1 SGHTA, CDR2 FQGNSA. CDR3 protein: CASRPRIGGSGEQYF. CDR3 coding DNA: TGTGCCAGCAGACCACGGATTGGCGGGTCGGGAGAGCAGTACTTC.

This rearrangement joins TRBV7-9 to TRBJ1-1; weak D call: TRBD1 (6 bases). In germline, CDR1 is SEHNR, CDR2 FQNEAQ (reference sequence). The CDR3 is 14 amino acids. Trimming removed 1 base from V and 6 bases from J, with 12 bases in between. The CDR3 DNA reads as TGTGCCAGCAGCTTAGGGTTTAGACAGGCTGAAGCTTTCTTT. Its protein product is CASSLGFRQAEAFF.

This rearrangement joins TRBV28 to TRBJ2-5, with TRBD2 as a possible D gene (6 bases). Trimming took off 5 bases at V and 6 bases at J, with 16 bases between the two ends. The CDR3 sequence is 14 residues long. Germline assignment: CDR1 MDHEN and CDR2 SYDVKM. CDR3 residues: CASSPGSLGKTQYF. As DNA, the CDR3 is TGTGCCAGCAGTCCCGGGAGCCTCGGAAAGACCCAGTACTTC.

The rearrangement links TRBV11-2 to TRBJ2-7; TRBD1 matches 8 bases. CDR1 is SGHAT, CDR2 FQNNGV, per germline. The CDR3 loop spans 17 amino acids. V trimming: 0 bases; J trimming: 6 bases; junction bases outside the gene matches: 13. CDR3 in amino acids: CASSLDSGNRGSREQYF. CDR3 nucleotides: TGTGCCAGCAGCTTAGATAGCGGAAACAGGGGGAGTCGCGAGCAGTACTTC.

The J gene is TRBJ1-1, the V gene TRBV28; TRBD1 agrees at 8 bases. With V trimmed by 1 base and J by 7 bases, 2 bases remained unmatched. This CDR3 is built from 13 residues. Per germline, CDR1 MDHEN and CDR2 SYDVKM. CDR3 sequence: CASSLSGTGEAFF. Here the CDR3 DNA reads TGTGCCAGCAGTTTATCTGGGACAGGTGAAGCTTTCTTT.

This rearrangement joins TRBV7-2 to TRBJ2-5; D is ambiguous. Trimming took off 5 bases at V and 5 bases at J, with 15 bases between the two ends. This CDR3 comprises 14 residues. CDR1 and CDR2 from the germline V gene are SGHTA and FQGNSA. CDR3: CASSPGQLRETQYF. The CDR3 region has the DNA TGTGCCAGCAGCCCTGGGCAGCTTCGGGAGACCCAGTACTTC. The full variable domain, rest sourced from reference TRBV7-2 and TRBJ2-5, is GAGVSQSPSNKVTEKGKDVELRCDPISGHTALYWYRQSLGQGLEFLIYFQGNSAPDKSGLPSDRFSAERTGGSVSTLTIQRTQQEDSAVYLCASSPGQLRETQYFGPGTRLLVL.

This clone was recorded only once. The chain employs TRBV4-2 and TRBJ2-7; 10 nucleotides agree with TRBD2. The length of the CDR3 is 17 residues. With V trimmed by 3 bases and J by 2 bases, 10 bases remained unmatched. Looked up from germline, CDR1 is LGHNA and CDR2 is YNFKEQ. This CDR3 is CASSHQKGLAGAYEQYF. CDR3 DNA: TGTGCCAGCAGCCACCAAAAAGGGCTAGCGGGGGCCTACGAGCAGTACTTC.